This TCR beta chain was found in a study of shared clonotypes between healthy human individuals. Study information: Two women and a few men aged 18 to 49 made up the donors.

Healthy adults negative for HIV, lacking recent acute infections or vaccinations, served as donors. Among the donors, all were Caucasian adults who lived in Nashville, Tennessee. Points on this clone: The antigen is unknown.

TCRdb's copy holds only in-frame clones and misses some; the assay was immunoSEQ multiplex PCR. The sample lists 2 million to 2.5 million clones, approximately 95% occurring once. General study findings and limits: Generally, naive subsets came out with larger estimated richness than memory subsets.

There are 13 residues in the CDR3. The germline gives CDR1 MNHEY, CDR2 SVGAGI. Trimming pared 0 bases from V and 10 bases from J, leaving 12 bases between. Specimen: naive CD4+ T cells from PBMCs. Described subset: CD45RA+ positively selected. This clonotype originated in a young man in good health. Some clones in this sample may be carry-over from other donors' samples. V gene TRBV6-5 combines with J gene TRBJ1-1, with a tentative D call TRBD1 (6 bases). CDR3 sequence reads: CASSYSGQTGAFF. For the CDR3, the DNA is TGTGCCAGCAGTTACTCTGGACAGACGGGAGCTTTCTTT.